Presented here are 26 T cell receptor beta chains from one specimen sequenced in a study of blood T cell repertoires in COVID-19. The data were produced by immunoSEQ multiplex PCR, yet TCRdb's version contains in-frame clones alone and is incomplete. The sample has about 130,000 clones, roughly 90% seen once. Material for sequencing was peripheral blood. These receptors all stem from a man aged 50-59 years with active COVID-19.

This chain links TRBV7-8 with TRBJ2-2; 8 bases fit TRBD1. CDR1 and CDR2 from the germline V gene are SGHVS and FQNEAQ. After removal of 5 bases from V and 2 bases from J, the junction contained 7 bases not matched to a gene. The CDR3 runs 16 residues. The CDR3 here is CASSRDQGANTGELFF. DNA of the CDR3: TGTGCCAGCAGCCGTGATCAGGGGGCTAACACCGGGGAGCTGTTTTTT.

The V call is TRBV20-1, the J call TRBJ2-5, with 13 nucleotides matching TRBD2. Germline CDR1 DFQATT, CDR2 SNEGSKA (reference sequence). This CDR3 has 15 residues. V was pared by 5 bases and J by 4 bases, with 7 bases of the junction left unmatched. This CDR3 reads CSARGLAGVSETQYF. CDR3 bases: TGCAGTGCTCGTGGACTAGCGGGGGTTTCAGAGACCCAGTACTTC.

V and J are TRBV10-1 and TRBJ1-3; possibly TRBD1 for D (6 bases). The CDR3 is 15 amino acids. Between the trimmed V and J ends, which lost 6 bases and 0 bases, there was a span of 12 bases. Germline V gene data show CDR1 as WNHNN and CDR2 as SYGVQD (reference sequence). The DNA for the CDR3 is TGCGCCAGCAGGATGGACAGATACTCTGGAAACACCATATATTTT. Protein sequence: CASRMDRYSGNTIYF.

V gene TRBV5-4 combines with J gene TRBJ2-7; 9 positions match TRBD1. CDR3 size: 15 residues. Per the germline V gene, CDR1 is SGHNT and CDR2 is YYREEE (reference sequence). J was trimmed by 3 bases and V by 1 base; bases with no gene match: 5. CDR3 amino acids: CASSLNRGQGYEQYF. The CDR3 nucleotides read TGTGCCAGCAGCTTGAACAGGGGGCAAGGCTACGAGCAGTACTTC.

This chain links TRBV16 with TRBJ1-6, with 9 positions matching TRBD1. From germline, CDR1 is KGHSY and CDR2 FQNENV. The trim removed 1 base at V and 3 bases at J, leaving 7 bases unmatched. The CDR3 is 18 amino acids. Written as DNA, the CDR3 is TGTGCCAGCAGCCAATTACGGACAGGGGTCCGCTATAATTCACCCCTCCACTTT. Residues: CASSQLRTGVRYNSPLHF.

The rearrangement joins TRBV24-1 to TRBJ1-5, with D hard to call. The V and J ends lost 4 bases and 5 bases respectively, with 5 bases between them. The CDR3 has 12 residues. Per the germline V gene, CDR1 is KGHDR and CDR2 is SFDVKD. The CDR3 DNA is TGTGCCACCAGTGACCAATATCAGCCCCAGCATTTT. Translation gives CATSDQYQPQHF.

This clone was seen a single time. This rearrangement joins TRBV7-8 to TRBJ1-2; D not resolved. V dropped 1 base and J dropped 5 bases, with 11 bases sitting between them. The CDR3 length is 14 residues. Germline V gene lookup returns CDR1 SGHVS and CDR2 FQNEAQ. The CDR3 reads CASSLGEGIYGYTF. DNA for the CDR3: TGTGCCAGCAGCTTAGGCGAGGGCATATATGGCTACACCTTC.

This clone appeared a single time. The chain joins TRBV1 to TRBJ2-3; the D segment call TRBD2 is taken from the table without a DNA check. TRBV1 is given as a pseudogene. The CDR3 totals 17 residues. The CDR3 is CTSSQVDLAGEVDTQYF. The CDR3 DNA reads TGCACCAGCAGCCAAGTCGATCTAGCGGGAGAGGTAGATACGCAGTATTTT.

The chain uses TRBV11-3 and TRBJ2-3; 7 nucleotides agree with TRBD1. Germline CDR1 SGHNT, CDR2 YENEEA. The CDR3 totals 16 residues. V was pared by 5 bases and J by 0 bases, with 8 bases of the junction left unmatched. CDR3 coding DNA: TGTGCCAGCAGCCCCTCGACAGGGATCAGCACAGATACGCAGTATTTT. Translation gives CASSPSTGISTDTQYF. Using reference TRBV11-3 and TRBJ2-3 for the parts outside the CDR3, the full variable domain is EAGVVQSPRYKIIEKKQPVAFWCNPISGHNTLYWYLQNLGQGPELLIRYENEEAVDDSQLPKDRFSAERLKGVDSTLKIQPAELGDSAVYLCASSPSTGISTDTQYFGPGTRLTVL.

This clone was counted a single time. V usage is TRBV19 and J usage is TRBJ2-5, with 9 bases lining up with TRBD2. Germline V gives CDR1 LNHDA, CDR2 SQIVND (reference sequence). CDR3 length: 14 amino acids. Losses at the gene ends were 4 bases for V and 5 bases for J; bases not matched to a gene: 5. The CDR3 reads CASSTRGGRETQYF. The DNA for the CDR3 is TGTGCCAGTAGTACGCGGGGGGGCCGGGAGACCCAGTACTTC.

This sequence joins TRBV19 and TRBJ1-4; D is ambiguous. CDR3 length: 15 amino acids. Trimming took off 0 bases at V and 7 bases at J, with 12 bases between the two ends. The V gene's germline CDR1 is LNHDA and CDR2 SQIVND (reference sequence). CDR3 coding DNA: TGTGCCAGTAGTATAGAGAGTCGAAGTGGTGAAAAACTGTTTTTT. Amino acids: CASSIESRSGEKLFF.

This rearrangement joins TRBV19 to TRBJ2-3, with D maybe TRBD2 (5 bases). The CDR3 runs to 14 residues. Deletions cut 4 bases from V and 5 bases from J, with 13 bases between. CDR1 and CDR2 from the germline V gene are LNHDA and SQIVND (reference sequence). In DNA, the CDR3 is TGTGCCAGTAGTACGCCGGGGAACAGAGATACGCAGTATTTT. Protein sequence: CASSTPGNRDTQYF.

The chain uses TRBV11-2 and TRBJ2-7, with D perhaps TRBD2 (5 bases). CDR3 length: 11 residues. The germline CDR1 and CDR2 sequences are SGHAT and FQNNGV. Deletions cut 10 bases from V and 6 bases from J, with 13 bases between. Written as DNA, the CDR3 is TGTGCCACCCAAATGGCGGGCGAGCAGTACGTC. It yields the protein CATQMAGEQYV.

The chain links TRBV5-8 to TRBJ1-2; D unclear. The V and J ends lost 5 bases and 2 bases respectively, with 10 bases between them. CDR1 SGHTS and CDR2 YDEGEE come from the germline V gene. This CDR3 has 13 residues. The CDR3 region is CASRAGQNYGYTF. As DNA, the CDR3 is TGTGCCAGCAGGGCGGGTCAGAACTATGGCTACACCTTC.

The rearrangement uses TRBV30 and TRBJ2-5; TRBD2 aligns across 9 bases. Germline-derived CDR1 and CDR2 are GTSNPN and SVGIG (reference sequence). V was pared by 2 bases and J by 5 bases, with 9 bases of the junction left unmatched. This CDR3 has 15 residues. The CDR3 sequence is CAWSQLAGPQETQYF. As DNA, the CDR3 is TGTGCCTGGAGTCAACTAGCGGGTCCCCAGGAGACCCAGTACTTC.

The chain carries TRBV29-1 and TRBJ1-3; D uncertain. The CDR3 is made up of 15 amino acids. The V end was cut by 3 bases, the J end by 1 base, with 13 bases between. Germline V gene sequence: CDR1 SQVTM, CDR2 ANQGSEA. CDR3 coding DNA: TGCAGCGTTGATAAAGGAGGGAGATCTGGAAACACCATATATTTT. Protein: CSVDKGGRSGNTIYF.

The chain has TRBV18 and TRBJ1-4, with 10 bases fitting TRBD1. The germline V gene has CDR1 KGHSH and CDR2 LQKENI. V lost 4 bases and J lost 7; bases outside the gene matches: 6. The CDR3 spans 15 residues. The CDR3 nucleotides read TGTGCCAGCTCACTTTCGACAGGGGGCGGTGAAAAACTGTTTTTT. Translation gives CASSLSTGGGEKLFF.

The CDR3 DNA reads as TGTGCCAGCAGCCGGGGGAGGATTTCGGGCTACACCTTC. This encodes CASSRGRISGYTF. V usage is TRBV14 and J usage is TRBJ1-2; weak D call: TRBD1 (5 bases). Germline-derived CDR1 and CDR2 are SGHDN and FVKESK. This CDR3 is built from 13 residues. V lost 4 bases and J lost 8, with 14 bases in between.

The rearrangement joins TRBV2 to TRBJ1-1; TRBD1 matches at 10 bases. CDR1 SNHLY and CDR2 FYNNEI come from the germline V gene. The CDR3 spans 13 residues. The trim removed 6 bases at V and 7 bases at J, leaving 5 bases unmatched. CDR3 DNA: TGTGCCAGCAGGCGGACAGGGGGGGATGAAGCTTTCTTT. Its protein product is CASRRTGGDEAFF.

The J gene is TRBJ1-5, the V gene TRBV7-2; D not certain. Germline CDR1 and CDR2: SGHTA and FQGNSA. The CDR3 covers 16 residues. Deletions cut 1 base from V and 0 bases from J, with 10 bases between. CDR3: CASSLGAGYSNQPQHF. CDR3 sequence (DNA): TGTGCCAGCAGCTTAGGGGCGGGTTATAGCAATCAGCCCCAGCATTTT.

V is TRBV7-9 and J is TRBJ2-5, with D perhaps matching TRBD2 (6 bases). Per the germline V gene, CDR1 is SEHNR and CDR2 is FQNEAQ (reference sequence). V gave up 5 bases and J gave up 10 bases, with 20 bases separating them. This CDR3 has 14 amino acids. CDR3 coding DNA: TGTGCCAGCAGCACGGGGACCGGGAGAGAGGGCCAGTACTTC. Its translation: CASSTGTGREGQYF.

J is TRBJ1-1 and V is TRBV27; weak D call: TRBD1 (6 bases). The CDR3 contains 15 residues. V was cut by 6 bases and J by 5 bases, with 19 bases left in between. Germline CDR1 is MNHEY and CDR2 is SMNVEV (reference sequence). The CDR3: CASSRLGGRGTEAFF. CDR3 bases: TGTGCCAGCAGCCGTCTAGGGGGGAGGGGGACTGAAGCTTTCTTT.

The chain's CDR3 is CASSLIGGSTDTQYF. CDR3 DNA: TGTGCCAGCAGCTTAATCGGAGGCAGCACAGATACGCAGTATTTT. The chain has TRBV7-9 and TRBJ2-3; perhaps TRBD2 as D (5 bases). V dropped 2 bases and J dropped 0 bases, with 9 bases sitting between them. This CDR3 contains 15 residues. CDR1 SEHNR and CDR2 FQNEAQ come from the germline V gene (reference sequence).

The chain joins TRBV12-3 or TRBV12-4 to TRBJ1-4, with a possible D match to TRBD1 (5 bases). The CDR3 length is 12 residues. Trimming left V 9 bases short and J 8 bases short, with 13 bases between. CDR3 residues: CASGLGGEKLFF. The CDR3 nucleotides read TGTGCCAGTGGCCTGGGGGGGGAAAAACTGTTTTTT.

This chain connects TRBV20-1 to TRBJ1-3; no clear D. Germline CDR1 and CDR2: DFQATT and SNEGSKA (reference sequence). CDR3 length: 11 residues. The V end lost 6 bases, the J end lost 4 bases, and 7 bases lay between the germline ends. The CDR3 DNA follows: TGCAGTGCCAGGTCGGGAAACACCATATATTTT. This translates into CSARSGNTIYF.

The genes are TRBV27 and TRBJ2-1; D gene unclear. The CDR3 covers 12 residues. The germline V gene has CDR1 MNHEY and CDR2 SMNVEV (reference sequence). Trimming left V 5 bases short and J 9 bases short, with 11 bases between. The CDR3 region has the DNA TGTGCCAGCAGTCCCTGGCGGTCTGAGCAGTTCTTC. Translation: CASSPWRSEQFF.